Presented here are 23 T cell receptor beta chains from one specimen sequenced in a study of tumor-infiltrating lymphocytes in primary liver carcinoma. Synthesis of TCR beta cDNA was carried out from about 500 ng total RNA with a constant-region primer. Slightly modified ARM-PCR, run as three nested multiplex PCR rounds, produced the TCR beta libraries. Two initial PCR rounds of approximately 10 cycles each paired TRBV1-TRBV30 forward primers with a C-beta reverse primer. In TCRdb, the multiplex PCR reads were re-called with MiXCR into one record per CDR3 protein. This table holds 310,000 or so distinct CDR3 sequences, approximately 58% found once. Germline DNA was also extracted, while the blood RNA originated from unsorted whole blood. The material sequenced was peripheral blood. All receptors come from a woman aged 25 to 39 with primary liver carcinoma and hepatitis B virus infection.

The sample holds many counts of this clonotype. The chain is built from TRBV12-3 or TRBV12-4 and TRBJ2-1; D gene ambiguous. The CDR3 contains 13 residues. V was clipped by 3 bases and J by 6 bases, with 9 bases between them. The CDR3 DNA reads TGTGCCAGCAGTTTCGGACCGACCAATGAGCAGTTCTTC. This encodes CASSFGPTNEQFF.

On this clonotype itself: This may stem from a read error, because a much larger clone lies one nucleotide away. The chain links TRBV6-2 or TRBV6-3 to TRBJ2-6, with D unclear. Germline CDR1 MNHEY, CDR2 SVGEGT. The CDR3 consists of 19 residues. Between the trimmed V and J ends, which lost 2 bases and 0 bases, there was a span of 17 bases. For the CDR3, the DNA is TGTGCCAGCAGTTACGATAGTGTCACGGCCCTCTCTGGGGCCAACGTCCTGACTTTC. This translates into CASSYDSVTALSGANVLTF.

This sequence joins TRBV7-9 and TRBJ2-5; 7 bases are a match to TRBD1. V lost 2 bases to trimming and J lost 3 bases; unmatched junction nucleotides: 12. CDR1 SEHNR and CDR2 FQNEAQ come from the germline V gene (reference sequence). This CDR3 is built from 17 residues. The CDR3, as DNA: TGTGCCAGCAGCTTAAACCCCCGGGACAGACCGAAAGAGACCCAGTACTTC. The encoded protein is CASSLNPRDRPKETQYF.

This clonotype was seen many times. The genes are TRBV4-2 and TRBJ2-5; 8 bases line up with TRBD2. Germline assignment: CDR1 LGHNA and CDR2 YNFKEQ. V was pared by 5 bases and J by 5 bases, with 13 bases of the junction left unmatched. This CDR3 is 16 amino acids long. CDR3 sequence: CASSYNPGLVDETQYF. In nucleotides, the CDR3 is TGTGCCAGCAGCTATAACCCGGGACTAGTCGACGAGACCCAGTACTTC.

Regarding this clonotype: The CDR3 does not close with the conserved phenylalanine or tryptophan, likely indicating a read error. The V gene is TRBV11-2, the J gene TRBJ2-1; D may be TRBD2 (6 bases). Germline V gives CDR1 SGHAT, CDR2 FQNNGV. CDR3 length: 14 residues. CDR3 nucleotide sequence: TGTACCAGCAATTGGGGGGTGTACTACAATGAGCAGTTCCTC. This gives the protein CTSNWGVYYNEQFL.

On this clonotype: A much larger clone differs from this one at a single base, so this may be a read error. The chain couples TRBV7-8 to TRBJ1-3; weak D call: TRBD1 (5 bases). Germline loops: CDR1 SGHVS, CDR2 FQNEAQ. This CDR3 is built from 11 residues. The CDR3 is CASYGGNTMYF. The CDR3, as DNA: TGTGCCAGCTACGGGGGAAACACCATGTATTTT.

The chain combines TRBV5-4 with TRBJ2-7; D is perhaps TRBD2 (6 bases). The length of the CDR3 is 15 residues. Germline V gene lookup returns CDR1 SGHNT and CDR2 YYREEE (reference sequence). V was shortened by 4 bases and J by 2 bases, with 16 bases between the two germline ends. The CDR3 region has the DNA TGTGCCAGCAGCCCTGGGACTCCTATGCCCTACGAGCAGTACTTC. It yields the protein CASSPGTPMPYEQYF.

Points on this clonotype: This may be a read error: a much more frequent sequence differs by one nucleotide. The chain links TRBV29-1 to TRBJ2-5; maybe TRBD1 (5 bases). The CDR3 is 14 amino acids. Germline V gene data show CDR1 as SQVTM and CDR2 as ANQGSEA. The chain's CDR3 is CSGNRLGHQGTQYF. CDR3 nucleotide sequence: TGCAGCGGGAACAGGCTGGGCCACCAAGGGACCCAGTACTTC.

The V and J genes are TRBV7-9 and TRBJ2-5; the D gene is possibly TRBD2 (5 bases). In germline, CDR1 is SEHNR, CDR2 FQNEAQ (reference sequence). Between the trimmed V and J ends, which lost 1 base and 8 bases, there was a span of 20 bases. CDR3 length: 16 amino acids. For the CDR3, the DNA is TGTGCCAGCAGCTTAGGTTTGGCAATCCTCGGGGATACCCAGTACTTC. Its translation: CASSLGLAILGDTQYF. Complete variable domain (other parts from reference TRBV7-9 and TRBJ2-5): DTGVSQNPRHKITKRGQNVTFRCDPISEHNRLYWYRQTLGQGPEFLTYFQNEAQLEKSRLLSDRFSAERPKGSFSTLEIQRTEQGDSAMYLCASSLGLAILGDTQYFGPGTRLLVL.

Concerning this clonotype itself: The junction departs from germline at one end; a sequencing error may be responsible. The rearrangement links TRBV12-3 or TRBV12-4 to TRBJ1-2, with D tentatively TRBD1 (5 bases). The CDR3 extends over 13 amino acids. CDR3 loop: CASSSTDVYGCTF. DNA for the CDR3: TGTGCCAGCAGTTCGACAGACGTTTATGGCTGCACCTTC.

This clonotype was seen a handful of times. A much bigger clone sits one base away, suggesting this may be a read error. V is TRBV11-2 and J is TRBJ1-6; D call uncertain. The CDR3 loop spans 13 amino acids. Germline CDR1 and CDR2: SGHAT and FQNNGV. Trimming stripped 2 bases from V and 8 bases from J, with 7 bases between. The CDR3 DNA sequence: TGTGCCAGCAGCTTAAATTTGGATTCACCCCTCCACTTT. Translating gives CASSLNLDSPLHF.

The rearrangement links TRBV7-3 to TRBJ2-2; D ambiguous. Germline V lookup: CDR1 SGHTA, CDR2 FQGTGA. The CDR3 loop spans 12 amino acids. Between the trimmed V and J ends, which lost 1 base and 7 bases, there was a span of 4 bases. The CDR3 sequence is CASSLIVGELFF. The CDR3 DNA sequence: TGTGCCAGCAGCTTAATAGTCGGGGAGCTGTTTTTT.

V is TRBV7-9 and J is TRBJ1-1, with a tentative D call TRBD1 (5 bases). The length of the CDR3 is 16 residues. Germline CDR1 reads SEHNR; CDR2 reads FQNEAQ (reference sequence). Trimming cost V 1 base and J 0 bases, with 12 bases left between them. The CDR3 DNA follows: TGTGCCAGCAGCTTAGAGGCAGGGTCGATGAACACTGAAGCTTTCTTT. This sequence encodes CASSLEAGSMNTEAFF.

This chain uses TRBV13 with TRBJ2-3; D assignment may be TRBD1 or TRBD2 (5 bases each). Germline CDR1 is PRHDT and CDR2 is FYEKMQ (reference sequence). The CDR3 has 15 amino acids. The V and J ends lost 5 bases and 0 bases respectively, with 12 bases between them. CDR3: CASSPRDGSTDTQYF. The CDR3 coding sequence is TGTGCCAGCAGCCCAAGGGACGGTAGCACAGATACGCAGTATTTT.

The CDR3 reads CASSIKAGDQPQHF. CDR3 nucleotide sequence: TGTGCCAGTAGTATCAAGGCAGGGGATCAGCCCCAGCATTTT. The V and J genes are TRBV19 and TRBJ1-5, with TRBD1 as a possible D gene (6 bases). The V gene lost 3 bases and the J gene lost 5 bases, with 11 bases spanning the gap. Germline values: CDR1 LNHDA, CDR2 SQIVND (reference sequence). The CDR3 contains 14 residues.

This clonotype was detected many times. This chain links TRBV12-3 or TRBV12-4 with TRBJ2-6; the D is unclear. V shed 6 bases and J shed 0 bases, with 9 bases lying between them. The CDR3 spans 15 residues. The CDR3 loop is CASRIGFSGANVLTF. CDR3 nucleotides: TGTGCCAGCAGGATAGGATTCTCTGGGGCCAACGTCCTGACTTTC.

This clonotype has just a few counts. Written as DNA, the CDR3 is TGTGCCAGCAGCCAAAGTCCAAAAGGAGTGGCGTACTTC. Its translation: CASSQSPKGVAYF. The chain couples TRBV14 to TRBJ2-7; D remains ambiguous. Trimming took off 2 bases at V and 12 bases at J, with 17 bases between the two ends. CDR1 is SGHDN and CDR2 is FVKESK in the germline V gene. The CDR3 has 13 amino acids.

This clonotype was counted between two and nine times. V is TRBV7-9 and J is TRBJ1-5; a weak D match, TRBD1 (5 bases). The V end lost 5 bases, the J end lost 1 base, and 18 bases lay between the germline ends. CDR3 length equals 17 residues. Germline V gene data show CDR1 as SEHNR and CDR2 as FQNEAQ (reference sequence). CDR3 in DNA: TGTGCCAGCAGCCCTCTCCTGGGGGGTAGAAGCAATCAGCCCCAGCATTTT. Translation: CASSPLLGGRSNQPQHF.

This clonotype was counted many times. J is TRBJ1-1 and V is TRBV29-1; D perhaps matches TRBD1 (5 bases). The CDR3 is made up of 14 amino acids. Per the germline V gene, CDR1 is SQVTM and CDR2 is ANQGSEA. V was pared by 4 bases and J by 0 bases, with 12 bases between. The CDR3 DNA is TGCAGCGTTGCAGGGAATAGGATGAACACTGAAGCTTTCTTT. Residues: CSVAGNRMNTEAFF.

The table lists this clonotype with a count of one. Because the CDR3 is missing its conserved closing phenylalanine or tryptophan, this is likely a read error. The V gene is TRBV6-5, the J gene TRBJ2-7, with D unclear. The germline CDR1 and CDR2 sequences are MNHEY and SVGAGI. The CDR3 extends over 13 amino acids. CDR3 sequence reads: CATTTDGGYEQYS. CDR3 bases: TGTGCTACCACCACCGACGGTGGCTACGAGCAGTACTCC.

With respect to this clonotype: This could be a read error, since a much larger clone is one nucleotide away. The rearrangement joins TRBV10-2 to TRBJ2-3; D unresolved. Germline values: CDR1 WSHSY, CDR2 SAAADI. The V and J ends lost 7 bases and 2 bases respectively, with 10 bases between them. The length of the CDR3 is 13 residues. The CDR3 DNA sequence: TGCGCCAGCAAGTCCCCTAACACAGATACGCAGTATTTT. Residues: CASKSPNTDTQYF.

With respect to this clonotype: This clone may be a read error of a much larger clone one base away. This chain uses TRBV6-5 with TRBJ1-1; 7 bases are shared with TRBD1. The CDR3 is 13 residues long. CDR1 and CDR2 from the germline V gene are MNHEY and SVGAGI. The CDR3 bases are TGTGCCGGCAGCCACAGACAGGGCCGGGAAGCTTTCTTT. This gives the protein CAGSHRQGREAFF.

This sequence joins TRBV5-6 and TRBJ1-2; TRBD1 agrees at 7 bases. This CDR3 has 17 amino acids. Germline V gene lookup returns CDR1 SGHDT and CDR2 YYEEEE. V shed 7 bases and J 2 bases; nucleotides not matched to a gene: 17. The CDR3: CASGSPDRANLNYGYTF. DNA of the CDR3: TGTGCCAGCGGCTCCCCTGACAGGGCTAATCTCAACTATGGCTACACCTTC.